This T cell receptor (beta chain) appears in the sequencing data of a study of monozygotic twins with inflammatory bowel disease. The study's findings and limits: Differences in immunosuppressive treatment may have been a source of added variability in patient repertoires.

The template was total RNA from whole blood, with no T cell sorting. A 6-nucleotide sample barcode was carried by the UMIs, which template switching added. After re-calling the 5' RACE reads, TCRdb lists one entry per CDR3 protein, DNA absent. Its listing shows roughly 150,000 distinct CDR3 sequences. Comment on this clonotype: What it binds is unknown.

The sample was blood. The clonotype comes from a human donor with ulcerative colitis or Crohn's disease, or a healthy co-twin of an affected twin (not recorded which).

The CDR3 reads CSASVPGDYDEQFF. The rearrangement links TRBV20-1 to TRBJ2-1; TCRdb picks TRBD1, but there is no DNA to check that call. Germline V CDR1 and CDR2: DFQATT, SNEGSKA (reference sequence). The CDR3 covers 14 residues.